The rows below give T cell receptor beta chains drawn from one sample of a study of T cells in Graves' hyperthyroidism and ophthalmopathy. TCRdb used MiXCR to reprocess the multiplex PCR reads, holding one entry per CDR3 protein. The sample lists 400,000 or so distinct CDR3 sequences, nearly 15% seen once, with approximately 19% in the top ten. The sequencing input was blood. These TCRs come from a woman aged 60-75 years with Graves' ophthalmopathy. Both conserved end residues are part of each CDR3.

len	v_gene	j_gene	CDR3aa
17	TRBV3-1	TRBJ1-2	CASSQRPGAGTNYGYTF
15	TRBV5-1	TRBJ2-7	CASSPTSVPGDEQYF
19	TRBV20-1	TRBJ2-6	CGASISGRTTISGANVLTF
15	TRBV2	TRBJ2-3	CASTATGDSTDTQYF
15	TRBV9	TRBJ2-7	CASSPSSGTSYEQYF
14	TRBV10-3	TRBJ1-5	CAISLGQGNQPQHF
14	TRBV27	TRBJ1-1	CASSLIGSNTEAFF
19	TRBV5-1	TRBJ2-1	CASSLGGWATSGRNNEQFF
14	TRBV2	TRBJ2-7	CASSEARGSDEQYF
14	TRBV6-1	TRBJ1-1	CASSSTDGNTEAFF